This TCR beta chain is drawn from a study of PD-L1 blockade in urothelial cancer (dated by TCRdb to 2017 to 2019). Study-level background: Therapy was started at some point between 2013 and 2015 for all patients, and atezolizumab 1,200 mg was administered intravenously every 3 weeks. About 90% of the 29 patients were identified as males with urothelial cancer of bladder origin, and a prior smoking history was reported by 18 of 29 patients. An ECOG performance status of 0 or 1 was recorded for the patients, and 0 to 3 prior chemotherapy regimens had been received by the patients. Blood samples were analyzed at two time points: 3 weeks after treatment start (second dose) and 6 weeks after treatment start. Blood samples gave a median of around 130,000 T cells and approximately 81,000 unique TCRs, with a median clonality of 0.080. Somatic, immune and clinical correlates of response to PD-L1 blockade with atezolizumab in urothelial cancer were the focus of an exploratory multi-omic analysis. Pretreatment tumor samples, along with matched peripheral blood collected serially before and after atezolizumab treatment, underwent TCR sequencing. Durable clinical benefit meant progression-free survival longer than 6 months, and TCR features were also tested against progression-free and overall survival. In the same patients, whole exome sequencing and RNA sequencing of pretreatment tumors were performed in addition to TCR sequencing. Durable clinical benefit was achieved by nine patients and was not achieved by 20 patients. Pretreatment blood TCR-seq was available for about 27 patients, at least one posttreatment blood collection was obtained for 25 or so patients, and tumor TCR-seq was available for 25 or so patients.

CDR1 LGHNA and CDR2 YNFKEQ are derived from the germline V gene. Measured from the cysteine to the phenylalanine, the CDR3 is 18 residues long. Only the CDR3 portion is preserved as DNA: 54 bases, with reading frame beginning at the first base. The germline ends are 17 bases apart after V is trimmed by 1 base and J by 2 bases. Here is what the overall study found, with its caveats: Small sample size (n ≈ 29) and many exploratory analyses mean the results are intended to be hypothesis-generating. Patients with durable benefit showed greater expansion of tumor-associated TCR clones in peripheral blood 3 weeks after starting treatment (n ≈ 21, p = 0.022). Improved progression-free and overall survival was associated with having pretreatment peripheral blood TCR clonality below the median.

Each PCR received spiked-in synthetic TCR analog templates so that absolute template abundance could be estimated from read counts. TCRbeta CDR3 regions were amplified from genomic DNA with bias-controlled V and J gene primers using the immunoSEQ assay. Sequencing of rearranged TCRbeta segments was performed at approximately 20X coverage. The paper's processing steps were these. Clustering was used to correct sequencing errors, and CDR3s were annotated against IMGT to assign V, D and J genes. Downstream analyses used only productive TCRbeta rearrangements and left out out-of-frame or stop-codon sequences. Clonality was calculated as one minus the Shannon entropy normalized by the log of the number of unique productive sequences. Clones differing between time points or between blood and tumor were identified using Fisher's exact test with Benjamini-Hochberg correction, with an adjusted p below 0.01 applied as the threshold. TCRdb carries this immuneACCESS record with in-frame sequences only. Its versions omit some clonotypes, under half of them owing to an unresolved V gene in the studies checked, with the rest unexplained. V, J and clone size were drawn from that table, and D and trimming were deduced from the DNA. The sample table lists about 30,000 clones, over 70% of them with a count of one. In total, the top ten clones hold approximately 4% of the sample.

Details on this clone: Its binding antigen is unknown. No much larger clone exists at a distance of one base, and base qualities are not known.

A cohort of about 30 patients with locally advanced or metastatic urothelial carcinoma, treated at Memorial Sloan Kettering on a trial protocol, was included. Peripheral blood mononuclear cells were collected from each patient pretreatment and during treatment, giving between 1 and 8 total time points per patient. The Qiagen DNeasy Blood extraction kit was used to purify genomic DNA from total PBMCs and from tumor samples. PBMCs were collected pretreatment and during treatment, and were isolated and stored as previously described. The TCR comes from a man aged 50 or older with urothelial cancer. The source was PBMCs, collected around atezolizumab (anti-PD-L1) treatment. The chain was built from TRBV4-2 and TRBJ2-2; the D region possibly corresponds to TRBD1 (5 bases align). The CDR3 reads as follows: CASSQVRTLEDNTGELFF. The nucleotides are TGTGCCAGCAGCCAAGTCCGGACACTCGAAGATAACACCGGGGAGCTGTTTTTT.